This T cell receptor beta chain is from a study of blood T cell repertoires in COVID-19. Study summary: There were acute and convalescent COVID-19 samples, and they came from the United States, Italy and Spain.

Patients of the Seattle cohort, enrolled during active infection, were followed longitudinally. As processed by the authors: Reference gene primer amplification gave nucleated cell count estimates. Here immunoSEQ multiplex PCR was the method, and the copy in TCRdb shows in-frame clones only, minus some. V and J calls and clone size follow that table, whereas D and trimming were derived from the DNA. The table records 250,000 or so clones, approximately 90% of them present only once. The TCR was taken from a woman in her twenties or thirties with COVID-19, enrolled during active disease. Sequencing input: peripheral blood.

CDR3 DNA: TGTGCCAGCAGCGACCTAGGAGGTTACGAGACCCAGTACTTC. Amino acids: CASSDLGGYETQYF. This chain uses TRBV11-3 with TRBJ2-5; D possibly corresponds to TRBD2 (5 bases). This CDR3 is 14 amino acids long. The V end was cut by 5 bases, the J end by 5 bases, with 15 bases between. CDR1 and CDR2 (germline): SGHNT, YENEEA.